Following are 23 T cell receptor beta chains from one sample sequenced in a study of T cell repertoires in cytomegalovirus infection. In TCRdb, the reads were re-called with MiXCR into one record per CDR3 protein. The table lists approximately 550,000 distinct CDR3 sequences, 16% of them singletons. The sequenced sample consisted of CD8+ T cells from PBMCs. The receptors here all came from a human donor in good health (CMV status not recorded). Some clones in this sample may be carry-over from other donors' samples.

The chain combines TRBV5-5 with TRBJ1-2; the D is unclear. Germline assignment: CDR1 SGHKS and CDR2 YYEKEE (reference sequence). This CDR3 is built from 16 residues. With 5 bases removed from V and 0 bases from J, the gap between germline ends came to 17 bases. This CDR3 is CASRSKTFMTNYGYTF. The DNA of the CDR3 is TGTGCCAGCAGATCAAAGACGTTCATGACTAACTATGGCTACACCTTC. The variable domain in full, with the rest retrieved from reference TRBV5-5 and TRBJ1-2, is DAGVTQSPTHLIKTRGQQVTLRCSPISGHKSVSWYQQVLGQGPQFIFQYYEKEERGRGNFPDRFSARQFPNYSSELNVNALLLGDSALYLCASRSKTFMTNYGYTFGSGTRLTVV.

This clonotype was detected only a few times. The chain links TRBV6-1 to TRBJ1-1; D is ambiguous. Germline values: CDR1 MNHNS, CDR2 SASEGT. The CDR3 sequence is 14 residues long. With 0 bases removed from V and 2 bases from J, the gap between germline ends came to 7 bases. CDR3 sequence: CASSEALGNTEAFF. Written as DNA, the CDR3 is TGTGCCAGCAGTGAAGCGCTCGGCAACACTGAAGCTTTCTTT.

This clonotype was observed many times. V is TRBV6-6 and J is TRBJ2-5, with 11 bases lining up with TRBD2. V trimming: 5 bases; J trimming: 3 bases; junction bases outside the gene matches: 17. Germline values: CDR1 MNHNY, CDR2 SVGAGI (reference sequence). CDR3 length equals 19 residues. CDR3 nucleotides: TGTGCCAGCAGTAACCCCCCCGGGACTAGCGGAGGGGGTAAAGAGACCCAGTACTTC. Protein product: CASSNPPGTSGGGKETQYF.

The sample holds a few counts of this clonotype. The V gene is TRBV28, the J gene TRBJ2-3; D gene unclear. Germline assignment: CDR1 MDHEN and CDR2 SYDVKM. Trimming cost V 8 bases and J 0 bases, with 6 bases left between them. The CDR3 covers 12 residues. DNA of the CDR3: TGTGCCAGCTTCACTAGCACAGATACGCAGTATTTT. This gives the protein CASFTSTDTQYF.

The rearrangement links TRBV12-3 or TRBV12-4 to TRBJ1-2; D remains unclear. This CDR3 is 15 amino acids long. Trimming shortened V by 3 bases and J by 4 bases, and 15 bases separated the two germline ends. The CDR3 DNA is TGTGCCAGCAGTTTTGGGCAGGTCTTGAGCTATGGCTACACCTTC. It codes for CASSFGQVLSYGYTF.

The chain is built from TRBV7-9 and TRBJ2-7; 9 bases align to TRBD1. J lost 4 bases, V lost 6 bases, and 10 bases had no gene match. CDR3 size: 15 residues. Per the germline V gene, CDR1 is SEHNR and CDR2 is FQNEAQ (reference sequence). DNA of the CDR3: TGTGCCAGCAGTCTAGGCGGGACAGGGTTTTACGAGCAGTACTTC. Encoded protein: CASSLGGTGFYEQYF. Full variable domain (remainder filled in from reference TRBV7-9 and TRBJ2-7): DTGVSQNPRHKITKRGQNVTFRCDPISEHNRLYWYRQTLGQGPEFLTYFQNEAQLEKSRLLSDRFSAERPKGSFSTLEIQRTEQGDSAMYLCASSLGGTGFYEQYFGPGTRLTVT.

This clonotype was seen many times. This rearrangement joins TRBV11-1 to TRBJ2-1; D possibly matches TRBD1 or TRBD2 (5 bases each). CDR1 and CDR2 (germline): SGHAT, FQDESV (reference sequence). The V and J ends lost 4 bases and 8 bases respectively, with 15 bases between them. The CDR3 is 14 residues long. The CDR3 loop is CASSSGLLGDEQFF. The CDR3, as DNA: TGTGCCAGCAGCTCTGGACTTTTAGGGGATGAGCAGTTCTTC.

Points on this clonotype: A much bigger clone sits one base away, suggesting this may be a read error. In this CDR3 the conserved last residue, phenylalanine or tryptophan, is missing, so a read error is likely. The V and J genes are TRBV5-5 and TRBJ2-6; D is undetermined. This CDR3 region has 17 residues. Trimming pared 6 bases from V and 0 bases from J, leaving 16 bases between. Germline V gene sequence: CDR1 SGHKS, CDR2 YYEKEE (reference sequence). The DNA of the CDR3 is TGTGCCAGCACCTTTTCGCCCGGCCTCTCTGGGGCCAACGTCCTGACTTAC. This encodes CASTFSPGLSGANVLTY.

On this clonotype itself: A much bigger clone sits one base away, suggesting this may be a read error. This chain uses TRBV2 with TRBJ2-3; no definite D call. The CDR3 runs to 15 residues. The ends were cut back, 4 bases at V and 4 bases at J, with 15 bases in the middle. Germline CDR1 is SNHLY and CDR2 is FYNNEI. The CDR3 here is CASSVIVWGADTQYF. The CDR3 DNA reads TGTGCCAGCAGTGTAATCGTCTGGGGTGCAGATACGCAGTATTTT.

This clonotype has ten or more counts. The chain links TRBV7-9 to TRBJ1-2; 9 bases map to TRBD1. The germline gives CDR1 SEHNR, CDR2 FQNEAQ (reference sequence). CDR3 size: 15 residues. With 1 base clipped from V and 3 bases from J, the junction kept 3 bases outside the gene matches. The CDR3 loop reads CASSLGTGVDYGYTF. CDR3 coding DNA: TGTGCCAGCAGCTTAGGGACAGGGGTGGACTATGGCTACACCTTC. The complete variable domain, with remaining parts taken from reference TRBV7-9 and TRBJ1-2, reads DTGVSQNPRHKITKRGQNVTFRCDPISEHNRLYWYRQTLGQGPEFLTYFQNEAQLEKSRLLSDRFSAERPKGSFSTLEIQRTEQGDSAMYLCASSLGTGVDYGYTFGSGTRLTVV.

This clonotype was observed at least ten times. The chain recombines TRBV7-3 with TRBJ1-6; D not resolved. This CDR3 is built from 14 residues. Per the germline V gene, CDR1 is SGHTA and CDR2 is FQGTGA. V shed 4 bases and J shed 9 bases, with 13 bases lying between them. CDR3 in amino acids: CASSSGSSGSPLHF. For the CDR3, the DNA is TGTGCCAGCAGCTCCGGGTCCTCCGGTTCACCCCTCCACTTT. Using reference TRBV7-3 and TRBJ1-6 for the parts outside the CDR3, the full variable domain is GAGVSQTPSNKVTEKGKYVELRCDPISGHTALYWYRQSLGQGPEFLIYFQGTGAADDSGLPNDRFFAVRPEGSVSTLKIQRTERGDSAVYLCASSSGSSGSPLHFGNGTRLTVT.

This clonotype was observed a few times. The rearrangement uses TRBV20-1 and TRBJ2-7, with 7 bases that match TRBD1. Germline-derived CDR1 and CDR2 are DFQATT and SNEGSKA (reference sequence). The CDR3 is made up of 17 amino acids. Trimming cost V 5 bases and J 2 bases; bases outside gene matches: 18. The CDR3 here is CSAGLGTVAVGPYEQYF. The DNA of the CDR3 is TGCAGTGCTGGGCTGGGGACAGTCGCCGTTGGGCCCTACGAGCAGTACTTC.

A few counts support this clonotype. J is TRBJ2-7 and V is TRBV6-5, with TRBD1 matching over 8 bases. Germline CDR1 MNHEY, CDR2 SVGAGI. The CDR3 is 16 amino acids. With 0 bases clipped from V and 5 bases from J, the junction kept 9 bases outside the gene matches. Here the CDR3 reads CASSYSLWTGKDEQYF. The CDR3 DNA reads TGTGCCAGCAGTTACTCCCTTTGGACAGGGAAAGACGAGCAGTACTTC.

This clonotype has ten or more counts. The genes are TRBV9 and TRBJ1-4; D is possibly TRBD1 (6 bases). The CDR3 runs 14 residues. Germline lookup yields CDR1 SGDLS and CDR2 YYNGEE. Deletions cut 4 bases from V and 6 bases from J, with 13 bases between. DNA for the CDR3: TGTGCCAGCAGCCCCATAGGGGGGGATGAAAAACTGTTTTTT. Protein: CASSPIGGDEKLFF.

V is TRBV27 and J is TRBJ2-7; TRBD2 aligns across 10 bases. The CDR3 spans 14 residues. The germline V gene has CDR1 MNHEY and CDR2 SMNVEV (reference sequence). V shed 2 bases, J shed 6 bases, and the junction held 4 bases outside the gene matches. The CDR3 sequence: CASSLGAGGSEQYF. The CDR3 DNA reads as TGTGCCAGCAGTTTAGGAGCGGGAGGGAGCGAGCAGTACTTC.

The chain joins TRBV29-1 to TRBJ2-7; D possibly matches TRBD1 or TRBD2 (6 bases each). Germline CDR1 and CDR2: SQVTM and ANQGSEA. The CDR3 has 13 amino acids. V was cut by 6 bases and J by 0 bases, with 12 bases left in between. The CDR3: CSVGGRNSYEQYF. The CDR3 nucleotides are TGCAGCGTCGGGGGCCGTAACTCCTACGAGCAGTACTTC.

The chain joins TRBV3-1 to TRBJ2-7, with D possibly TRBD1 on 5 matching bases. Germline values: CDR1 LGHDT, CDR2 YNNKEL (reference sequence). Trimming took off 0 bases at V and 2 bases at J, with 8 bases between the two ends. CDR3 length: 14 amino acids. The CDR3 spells CASSQDWGTYEQYF. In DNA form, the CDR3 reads TGTGCCAGCAGCCAAGACTGGGGCACCTACGAGCAGTACTTC.

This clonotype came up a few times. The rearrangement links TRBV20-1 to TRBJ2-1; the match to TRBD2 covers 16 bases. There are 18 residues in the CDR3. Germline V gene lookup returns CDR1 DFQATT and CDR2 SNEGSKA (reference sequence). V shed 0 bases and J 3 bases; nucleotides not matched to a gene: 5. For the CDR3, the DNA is TGCAGTGCTAGAGATGAGGGACTAGCGGGAGGGTACTACAATGAGCAGTTCTTC. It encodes CSARDEGLAGGYYNEQFF.

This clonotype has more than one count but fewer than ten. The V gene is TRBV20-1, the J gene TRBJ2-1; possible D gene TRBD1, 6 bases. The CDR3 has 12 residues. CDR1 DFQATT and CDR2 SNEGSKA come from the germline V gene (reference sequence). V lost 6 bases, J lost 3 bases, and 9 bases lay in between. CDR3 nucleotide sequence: TGCAGTGCCCTGGACAGCTACAATGAGCAGTTCTTC. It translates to CSALDSYNEQFF.

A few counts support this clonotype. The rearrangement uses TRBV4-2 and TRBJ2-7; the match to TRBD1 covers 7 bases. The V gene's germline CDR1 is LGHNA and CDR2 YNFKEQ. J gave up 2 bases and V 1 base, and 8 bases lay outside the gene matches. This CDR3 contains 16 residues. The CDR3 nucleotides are TGTGCCAGCAGCCAAGCAACAGGGGTGAAGGCCTACGAGCAGTACTTC. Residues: CASSQATGVKAYEQYF.

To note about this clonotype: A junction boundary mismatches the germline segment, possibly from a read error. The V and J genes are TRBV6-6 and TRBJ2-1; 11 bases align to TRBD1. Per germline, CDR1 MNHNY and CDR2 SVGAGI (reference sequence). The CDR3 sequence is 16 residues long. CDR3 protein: CASSLTGTGGYNDQFF. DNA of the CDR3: TGTGCCAGCAGTCTCACCGGGACAGGGGGGTACAATGATCAGTTCTTC.

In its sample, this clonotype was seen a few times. This CDR3 is CASKRIEGPIQETQYF. In DNA form, the CDR3 reads TGTGCCAGCAAGAGGATCGAGGGACCCATCCAAGAGACCCAGTACTTC. The J gene is TRBJ2-5, the V gene TRBV6-1, with D perhaps assigned TRBD1 or TRBD2 (5 bases each). This CDR3 contains 16 residues. Germline CDR1 MNHNS, CDR2 SASEGT. Trimming cost V 7 bases and J 1 base, with 19 bases left between them.

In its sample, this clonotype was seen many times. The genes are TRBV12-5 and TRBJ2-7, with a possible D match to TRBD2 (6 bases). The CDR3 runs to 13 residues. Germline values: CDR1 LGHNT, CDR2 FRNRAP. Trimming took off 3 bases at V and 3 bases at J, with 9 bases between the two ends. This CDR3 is CASGFGGNYEQYF. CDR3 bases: TGTGCTAGTGGTTTTGGGGGGAACTACGAGCAGTACTTC. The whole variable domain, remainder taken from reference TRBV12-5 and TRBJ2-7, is DARVTQTPRHKVTEMGQEVTMRCQPILGHNTVFWYRQTMMQGLELLAYFRNRAPLDDSGMPKDRFSAEMPDATLATLKIQPSEPRDSAVYFCASGFGGNYEQYFGPGTRLTVT.